This T cell receptor beta chain was retrieved from a study of blood T cell repertoires in COVID-19 (dated by TCRdb to the early 2020s). Context from the whole study: Samples from collaborators originated in the United States, Italy and Spain and spanned both the acute and convalescent phases of COVID-19. The material from the prospective study consisted of cDNA or gDNA derived from T cells, B-cell-depleted T cells, or PBMCs. The dataset comprised deeply sampled blood TCRbeta repertoires from subjects exposed to, actively infected with, or recovered from COVID-19. The repertoires were released in a freely available public database meant as a resource for research on the immune response to SARS-CoV-2. Samples were obtained from the ongoing ImmuneRACE study (first 160 participants) and from roughly 1,300 subjects provided by 6 global collaborators. The sample metadata nearly always contained a de-identified subject ID, COVID-19 status, age in years and sex. HLA class I and class II types, where available, came from metadata supplied by the sample provider rather than from assay-based typing. What the research found in general, with its limitations: How much clinical and demographic metadata was included differed by source and by participant, and the metadata was provided uncurated.

For this clone: The antigen it binds to is not known. No qualities accompany the bases; no much larger clone lies one base away. Other DNA sequences of this sample code for an identical CDR3.

A second Seattle source provided samples from volunteer blood donors who had recovered from COVID-19. Whole blood was collected in K2EDTA tubes by collaborating institutions according to the institutions' own protocols. Collaborator samples were shipped for TCRbeta analysis as frozen whole blood, isolated PBMCs, or DNA extracted from either sample type. TCRbeta CDR3 regions were amplified from genomic DNA by means of the immunoSEQ Assay, a bias-controlled multiplex PCR. In the source study's methods: The number of nucleated cells in each sample was estimated from the amplification of reference gene primers within the assay. To quantify the absolute abundance of each unique TCRbeta CDR3 rearrangement, sequence reads were collapsed and filtered. For each sample, productive Simpson clonality was calculated as the square root of Simpson's diversity index across productive rearrangements. TCRdb mirrors the immuneACCESS table, restricted to in-frame sequences. Some clones are absent from its copies; in checked studies, under half trace to an unresolved V gene, and the reason for the others is unknown. V and J calls and clone size are those listed in that table; D and trimming were worked out from the DNA. The sample has roughly 230,000 clones on record, about 91% of them singletons. In total, the top ten clones hold roughly 5% of the sample.

Relative to germline, V is 0 bases shorter and J is 6 bases shorter, with 6 bases between their ends. There are 13 amino acids in the CDR3, from cysteine to phenylalanine inclusive. The sequence is cut down to CDR3 DNA, 39 bases in frame from base 1. The CDR1 and CDR2 encoded by the germline V gene are LGHNT and FRNRAP. This receptor chain uses TRBV12-5 and TRBJ1-5; too little of a D gene remains to name it. Specimen: peripheral blood. The receptor's source is a woman aged 40 to 50 who had recovered from COVID-19. The bases are TGTGCTAGTGGTTTGGTTTCCGGTCAGCCCCAGCATTTT. The resulting protein is CASGLVSGQPQHF.